Listed here are 22 T cell receptor beta chains from one sample, sequenced in a study of memory CD4+ T cells and cytomegalovirus serostatus. The sort gate was single viable CD3+CD4+CD8-CD45RO+ cells for memory CD4+ T cells. Data came from immunoSEQ multiplex PCR; TCRdb stores just in-frame clones and leaves some out. The table shows 35,000 to 40,000 clones, with 79% occurring only once. The sample was memory CD4+ T cells from blood. The receptors originated from an adult in good health and CMV-seropositive.

CDR3 sequence reads: CASSRQGGETQYF. CDR3 nucleotides: TGCGCCAGCAGCCGACAGGGCGGCGAGACCCAGTACTTC. The genes are TRBV5-1 and TRBJ2-5, with 7 bases fitting TRBD1. V dropped 4 bases and J dropped 5; count of bases not matched to a gene: 5. This CDR3 contains 13 residues. Germline V lookup: CDR1 SGHRS, CDR2 YFSETQ.

The rearrangement joins TRBV15 to TRBJ2-7, with TRBD1 matching 10 bases. The trim removed 3 bases at V and 5 bases at J, leaving 10 bases unmatched. Germline V gene data show CDR1 as LNHNV and CDR2 as YYDKDF (reference sequence). CDR3 size: 16 residues. CDR3 amino acids: CATSRPPGQGRNEQYF. Written as DNA, the CDR3 is TGTGCCACCAGCAGGCCACCGGGACAGGGGAGGAACGAGCAGTACTTC.

The chain carries TRBV11-2 and TRBJ2-7, with D possibly TRBD1 on 5 matching bases. Germline-derived CDR1 and CDR2 are SGHAT and FQNNGV. The CDR3 is 15 amino acids. The V end lost 4 bases, the J end lost 0 bases, and 13 bases lay between the germline ends. The CDR3 loop reads CASSSRRQSSYEQYF. The CDR3 coding sequence is TGTGCCAGCAGCTCTCGGAGACAGAGCTCCTACGAGCAGTACTTC.

V usage is TRBV7-6 and J usage is TRBJ2-2; TRBD1 aligns across 7 bases. Trimming at V came to 7 bases and at J to 0 bases, leaving 2 bases not matched to a gene. This CDR3 has 14 amino acids. CDR1 is SGHVS, CDR2 FNYEAQ, per germline. This CDR3 is CASKQGPNTGELFF. CDR3 DNA sequence: TGTGCCAGCAAACAGGGGCCGAACACCGGGGAGCTGTTTTTT. Full variable domain (remainder filled in from reference TRBV7-6 and TRBJ2-2): GAGVSQSPRYKVTKRGQDVALRCDPISGHVSLYWYRQALGQGPEFLTYFNYEAQQDKSGLPNDRFSAERPEGSISTLTIQRTEQRDSAMYRCASKQGPNTGELFFGEGSRLTVL.

This rearrangement joins TRBV2 to TRBJ1-5; D gene uncertain. This CDR3 has 14 residues. Trimming took 5 bases from V and 4 from J, leaving 12 bases between them. The germline gives CDR1 SNHLY, CDR2 FYNNEI. The CDR3 protein is CASSPEGGNQPQHF. CDR3 coding DNA: TGTGCCAGCAGTCCGGAGGGTGGGAATCAGCCCCAGCATTTT.

J is TRBJ2-7 and V is TRBV7-6; a weak D match, TRBD1 (6 bases). V shed 0 bases and J shed 4 bases, with 13 bases lying between them. Germline CDR1 reads SGHVS; CDR2 reads FNYEAQ. The CDR3 is made up of 15 amino acids. The CDR3 reads CASSLAKGGRYEQYF. In DNA, the CDR3 is TGTGCCAGCAGCTTAGCTAAAGGGGGTCGGTACGAGCAGTACTTC.

The V gene is TRBV5-5, the J gene TRBJ1-1, with no clear D. V lost 3 bases, J lost 10 bases, and 19 bases lay in between. The CDR3 consists of 14 residues. Germline V CDR1 and CDR2: SGHKS, YYEKEE (reference sequence). The CDR3: CASSSTGASVGAFF. The CDR3 DNA is TGTGCCAGCAGCTCCACTGGAGCCTCAGTGGGAGCTTTCTTT. Using reference TRBV5-5 and TRBJ1-1 for the parts outside the CDR3, the full variable domain is DAGVTQSPTHLIKTRGQQVTLRCSPISGHKSVSWYQQVLGQGPQFIFQYYEKEERGRGNFPDRFSARQFPNYSSELNVNALLLGDSALYLCASSSTGASVGAFFGQGTRLTVV.

The CDR3 DNA follows: TGTGCCAGCAGTATTTTTCTGCAGGGGGCCTACGAGCAGTACTTC. It yields the protein CASSIFLQGAYEQYF. V is TRBV5-6 and J is TRBJ2-7; TRBD1 matches at 7 bases. Losses at the gene ends were 5 bases for V and 2 bases for J; bases not matched to a gene: 10. Germline values: CDR1 SGHDT, CDR2 YYEEEE. The CDR3 runs to 15 residues.

This clone was observed a single time. J is TRBJ1-1 and V is TRBV28; D is unresolved. Per germline, CDR1 MDHEN and CDR2 SYDVKM. The V gene lost 7 bases and the J gene lost 0 bases, with 12 bases spanning the gap. The CDR3 totals 14 residues. Here the CDR3 reads CASNSPPMNTEAFF. The CDR3 DNA sequence: TGTGCCAGCAATTCTCCCCCCATGAACACTGAAGCTTTCTTT.

The chain uses TRBV11-2 and TRBJ1-1; D remains unclear. CDR3 length: 13 residues. Per germline, CDR1 SGHAT and CDR2 FQNNGV. V lost 5 bases and J 5 bases, leaving 12 bases between the germline ends. This CDR3 is CASSLLRQTEAFF. The CDR3 nucleotides read TGTGCCAGCAGCCTACTAAGACAAACTGAAGCTTTCTTT. Based on the CDR3 plus reference TRBV11-2 and TRBJ1-1, the full variable domain is EAGVAQSPRYKIIEKRQSVAFWCNPISGHATLYWYQQILGQGPKLLIQFQNNGVVDDSQLPKDRFSAERLKGVDSTLKIQPAKLEDSAVYLCASSLLRQTEAFFGQGTRLTVV.

The chain combines TRBV6-5 with TRBJ2-7, with D possibly matching TRBD1 (7 bases). The CDR3 totals 16 residues. V was trimmed by 4 bases and J by 6 bases, leaving 22 bases between them. The germline gives CDR1 MNHEY, CDR2 SVGAGI. CDR3 region: CASSSLGRQGHREQYF. The CDR3, as DNA: TGTGCCAGCAGTTCTCTCGGGAGACAGGGTCACCGCGAGCAGTACTTC.

Only one count was recorded for this clone. The J gene is TRBJ1-1, the V gene TRBV2; D not resolved. V was trimmed by 3 bases and J by 2 bases, leaving 13 bases between them. Germline values: CDR1 SNHLY, CDR2 FYNNEI. The CDR3 covers 15 residues. CDR3 nucleotides: TGTGCCAGCAGTGACCCCCTTTTGGGTAACACTGAAGCTTTCTTT. This translates into CASSDPLLGNTEAFF.

The chain links TRBV5-1 to TRBJ2-1; TRBD1 might be the D (6 bases). V lost 0 bases and J 0 bases, leaving 10 bases between the germline ends. CDR1 is SGHRS, CDR2 YFSETQ, per germline. The CDR3 runs 16 residues. In DNA, the CDR3 is TGCGCCAGCAGCTTGGACACAGGGAGCTCCTACAATGAGCAGTTCTTC. Translated: CASSLDTGSSYNEQFF. Full variable domain (remainder filled in from reference TRBV5-1 and TRBJ2-1): KAGVTQTPRYLIKTRGQQVTLSCSPISGHRSVSWYQQTPGQGLQFLFEYFSETQRNKGNFPGRFSGRQFSNSRSEMNVSTLELGDSALYLCASSLDTGSSYNEQFFGPGTRLTVL.

To note about this clone: At one end the junction does not follow the germline gene, possibly because of a read error. The rearrangement links TRBV7-7 to TRBJ2-1; a weak D match, TRBD2 (6 bases). Germline CDR1 and CDR2: SSHAT and FNYEAQ (reference sequence). This CDR3 comprises 13 residues. The CDR3, as DNA: TGTGCTAGCAGCTTAGCCACTAGCCAACTGCAGTTCTTC. It specifies CASSLATSQLQFF.

The CDR3 nucleotides read TGTGCCACCAGCAGACGAGTAGCGGGAGGAGTACATGAGCAGTTCTTC. The encoded protein is CATSRRVAGGVHEQFF. This chain joins TRBV15 and TRBJ2-1; TRBD2 matches at 10 bases. The CDR3 contains 16 residues. The trim removed 2 bases at V and 8 bases at J, leaving 9 bases unmatched. CDR1 is LNHNV and CDR2 is YYDKDF in the germline V gene (reference sequence).

This sequence joins TRBV5-4 and TRBJ1-1, with D possibly being TRBD1 (5 bases). The V end lost 0 bases, the J end lost 7 bases, and 10 bases lay between the germline ends. Germline V CDR1 and CDR2: SGHNT, YYREEE (reference sequence). The CDR3 is 13 amino acids. The DNA for the CDR3 is TGTGCCAGCAGCTTGGAGGGGTTCGGTGAAGCTTTCTTT. Translated, it gives CASSLEGFGEAFF.

The rearrangement joins TRBV15 to TRBJ2-3; no clear D. V was trimmed by 6 bases and J by 6 bases, leaving 10 bases between them. CDR3 size: 12 residues. Germline V gene sequence: CDR1 LNHNV, CDR2 YYDKDF (reference sequence). CDR3: CATSPEGDTQYF. For the CDR3, the DNA is TGTGCCACCAGTCCCGAAGGGGATACGCAGTATTTT.

The chain joins TRBV28 to TRBJ2-2; no clear D. Trimming shortened V by 2 bases and J by 1 base, and 5 bases separated the two germline ends. CDR3 length: 14 amino acids. Germline assignment: CDR1 MDHEN and CDR2 SYDVKM. The CDR3 reads CASSLKVNTGELFF. DNA for the CDR3: TGTGCCAGCAGTTTAAAGGTGAACACCGGGGAGCTGTTTTTT.

The chain recombines TRBV5-1 with TRBJ2-3; no clear D gene. CDR3 size: 14 residues. Between the trimmed V and J ends, which lost 3 bases and 2 bases, there was a span of 10 bases. CDR1 SGHRS and CDR2 YFSETQ come from the germline V gene. The CDR3 loop is CASSSRAVTDTQYF. CDR3 DNA sequence: TGCGCCAGCAGCTCACGGGCAGTCACAGATACGCAGTATTTT.

The CDR3: CASRRDFSSYEQYF. The CDR3 DNA reads TGTGCCAGCAGACGGGACTTCAGCTCCTACGAGCAGTACTTC. The chain recombines TRBV6-5 with TRBJ2-7; tentative D call: TRBD2 (6 bases). V was cut by 6 bases and J by 0 bases, with 12 bases left in between. The CDR3 loop spans 14 amino acids. CDR1 MNHEY and CDR2 SVGAGI come from the germline V gene.

This clone was seen a single time. V is TRBV18 and J is TRBJ1-2; no reliable D call. The V gene's germline CDR1 is KGHSH and CDR2 LQKENI. The V end lost 3 bases, the J end lost 4 bases, and 9 bases lay between the germline ends. The CDR3 spans 13 residues. The CDR3 region is CASSPGISYGYTF. The CDR3 bases are TGTGCCAGCTCACCCGGGATCAGCTATGGCTACACCTTC.

The V call is TRBV29-1, the J call TRBJ2-7, with 10 bases identical to TRBD1. The CDR3 consists of 15 residues. The junction had 12 bases not matched to a gene; V was cut back by 5 bases and J by 5 bases. The germline V gene has CDR1 SQVTM and CDR2 ANQGSEA. CDR3 DNA sequence: TGCAGCGTTACCAGTGGGACAGGGGCGAAAAACGAGCAGTACTTC. It translates to CSVTSGTGAKNEQYF.